These 20 T cell receptor beta chains share one sample of origin, sequenced in a study of blood T cell repertoires in COVID-19. Clones were read by immunoSEQ multiplex PCR, and TCRdb kept only the in-frame ones, dropping some. Of about 240,000 clones listed, roughly nine tenths are singletons. What was sequenced was peripheral blood. The receptors come from a woman aged 45-60 years with COVID-19, enrolled during active disease.

This clone was counted once. The rearrangement uses TRBV2 and TRBJ2-7, with TRBD1 matching over 7 bases. V was pared by 6 bases and J by 2 bases, with 4 bases of the junction left unmatched. Germline CDR1 reads SNHLY; CDR2 reads FYNNEI. The CDR3 extends over 13 amino acids. CDR3 sequence reads: CASSGTDPYEQYF. As DNA, the CDR3 is TGTGCCAGCAGCGGGACAGATCCCTACGAGCAGTACTTC.

V usage is TRBV6-6 and J usage is TRBJ2-5, with D maybe TRBD1 (5 bases). V was trimmed by 4 bases and J by 4 bases, leaving 10 bases between them. The CDR3 covers 13 residues. Germline assignment: CDR1 MNHNY and CDR2 SVGAGI (reference sequence). The CDR3 DNA sequence: TGTGCCAGCAGTTCCACAGGCGGAGAGACCCAGTACTTC. Translation: CASSSTGGETQYF.

This clone was counted many times. CDR3 loop: CASSSTGLSTNTGELFF. The CDR3 DNA reads TGTGCCAGCAGCTCAACAGGGCTATCCACGAACACCGGGGAGCTGTTTTTT. The rearrangement links TRBV7-2 to TRBJ2-2; tentative D call: TRBD1 (6 bases). Trimming pared 4 bases from V and 0 bases from J, leaving 15 bases between. In germline, CDR1 is SGHTA, CDR2 FQGNSA. The CDR3 is 17 amino acids.

The chain uses TRBV4-1 and TRBJ2-4, with 7 nucleotides matching TRBD2. The trim removed 1 base at V and 3 bases at J, leaving 9 bases unmatched. The CDR3 spans 17 residues. Germline assignment: CDR1 MGHRA and CDR2 YSYEKL. The CDR3 sequence: CASSQGGGTLDKNIQYF. CDR3 sequence (DNA): TGCGCCAGCAGCCAAGGGGGGGGGACCCTTGACAAAAACATTCAGTACTTC.

J is TRBJ2-7 and V is TRBV21-1; the table's D call, TRBD1, was not checked against the DNA. TRBV21-1 is reported as a pseudogene. The CDR3 length is 16 residues. CDR3 region: CASSLKPQDKSYEQYV. CDR3 DNA: TGTGCCAGCAGCTTAAAGCCTCAGGACAAGTCCTACGAGCAGTACGTC.

This clone was picked up one time. The J gene is TRBJ2-7, the V gene TRBV19; 8 nucleotides line up with TRBD1. J was trimmed by 7 bases and V by 2 bases; bases with no gene match: 13. CDR3 length equals 16 residues. The germline V gene has CDR1 LNHDA and CDR2 SQIVND (reference sequence). CDR3 DNA sequence: TGTGCCAGTAGTATACTCCCTCGGACAGGGTGCAAGGAGCAGTACTTC. Translated: CASSILPRTGCKEQYF.

This chain's CDR3 is CASSLTPGGTDTQYF. CDR3 nucleotides: TGTGCCAGCAGCCTAACTCCGGGGGGGACAGATACGCAGTATTTT. This rearrangement joins TRBV11-2 to TRBJ2-3; 8 nucleotides match TRBD2. V dropped 5 bases and J dropped 3; count of bases not matched to a gene: 7. This CDR3 contains 15 residues. The germline V gene encodes CDR1 SGHAT and CDR2 FQNNGV.

This clone showed up just once. The V call is TRBV5-4, the J call TRBJ2-1; 9 positions agree with TRBD1. Losses at the gene ends were 0 bases for V and 8 bases for J; bases not matched to a gene: 6. The germline V gene has CDR1 SGHNT and CDR2 YYREEE (reference sequence). CDR3 length: 15 amino acids. This CDR3 reads CASSLERTGVDEQFF. The CDR3 DNA reads TGTGCCAGCAGCTTGGAACGGACAGGGGTCGATGAGCAGTTCTTC. The full variable domain, rest sourced from reference TRBV5-4 and TRBJ2-1, is ETGVTQSPTHLIKTRGQQVTLRCSSQSGHNTVSWYQQALGQGPQFIFQYYREEENGRGNFPPRFSGLQFPNYSSELNVNALELDDSALYLCASSLERTGVDEQFFGPGTRLTVL.

The CDR3 DNA sequence: TGCGCCAGCAGCTTGTTAGGGACAGGGGGTCGGAAAAACACTGAAGCTTTCTTT. Its protein is CASSLLGTGGRKNTEAFF. This chain uses TRBV5-1 with TRBJ1-1; 11 bases fit TRBD1. V lost 1 base, J lost 2 bases, and 10 bases stayed unmatched. This CDR3 has 18 residues. The germline CDR1 and CDR2 sequences are SGHRS and YFSETQ. Filled out from reference TRBV5-1 and TRBJ1-1, the complete variable domain reads KAGVTQTPRYLIKTRGQQVTLSCSPISGHRSVSWYQQTPGQGLQFLFEYFSETQRNKGNFPGRFSGRQFSNSRSEMNVSTLELGDSALYLCASSLLGTGGRKNTEAFFGQGTRLTVV.

The V gene is TRBV4-1, the J gene TRBJ2-7, with D maybe TRBD1 (6 bases). V was pared by 1 base and J by 0 bases, with 7 bases between. This CDR3 is built from 14 residues. Germline loops: CDR1 MGHRA, CDR2 YSYEKL. DNA for the CDR3: TGCGCCAGCAGCCAAGGGACAGACTCCTACGAGCAGTACGTC. This sequence encodes CASSQGTDSYEQYV.

The chain recombines TRBV2 with TRBJ1-2; TRBD1 matches 10 bases. CDR3 length equals 15 residues. CDR1 is SNHLY, CDR2 FYNNEI, per germline. J lost 4 bases, V lost 2 bases, and 4 bases had no gene match. The CDR3 DNA reads as TGTGCCAGCAGTGAAAGACAGGGGGCAAGCTATGGCTACACCTTC. This gives the protein CASSERQGASYGYTF. Variable domain in full (rest from reference TRBV2 and TRBJ1-2): EPEVTQTPSHQVTQMGQEVILRCVPISNHLYFYWYRQILGQKVEFLVSFYNNEISEKSEIFDDQFSVERPDGSNFTLKIRSTKLEDSAMYFCASSERQGASYGYTFGSGTRLTVV.

V and J are TRBV19 and TRBJ1-1; TRBD1 might be the D (5 bases). CDR1 LNHDA and CDR2 SQIVND come from the germline V gene (reference sequence). The V and J ends lost 3 bases and 4 bases respectively, with 21 bases between them. The CDR3 runs to 17 residues. CDR3 region: CASSMGRVLSGGTEAFF. The CDR3 DNA sequence: TGTGCCAGTAGTATGGGCAGGGTCTTATCTGGCGGCACTGAAGCTTTCTTT.

The genes are TRBV18 and TRBJ1-1; possible D gene TRBD1, 6 bases. Germline V CDR1 and CDR2: KGHSH, LQKENI. Between the trimmed V and J ends, which lost 2 bases and 1 base, there was a span of 11 bases. The CDR3 loop spans 15 amino acids. The CDR3 protein is CASSPREGGNTEAFF. The CDR3 coding sequence is TGTGCCAGCTCACCAAGGGAGGGGGGGAACACTGAAGCTTTCTTT.

This rearrangement joins TRBV9 to TRBJ2-4; D gene ambiguous. Germline CDR1 SGDLS, CDR2 YYNGEE. The V end lost 1 base, the J end lost 0 bases, and 8 bases lay between the germline ends. The CDR3 loop spans 15 amino acids. This CDR3 is CASSVTAGAKNIQYF. In DNA, the CDR3 is TGTGCCAGCAGCGTAACAGCAGGAGCCAAAAACATTCAGTACTTC.

The V call is TRBV3-1 (or the pseudogene TRBV3-2), the J call TRBJ2-1, with a possible D match to TRBD2 (6 bases). Germline assignment: CDR1 LGHDT and CDR2 YNNKEL (reference sequence). V was trimmed by 0 bases and J by 7 bases, leaving 10 bases between them. The CDR3 is made up of 14 amino acids. CDR3 protein: CASSQDGGDNEQFF. The CDR3 DNA is TGTGCCAGCAGCCAAGATGGAGGGGATAATGAGCAGTTCTTC.

This chain joins TRBV5-5 and TRBJ1-2; the D gene is possibly TRBD1 (6 bases). Trimming stripped 4 bases from V and 4 bases from J, with 20 bases between. CDR3 length: 16 amino acids. Germline V gives CDR1 SGHKS, CDR2 YYEKEE (reference sequence). The DNA for the CDR3 is TGTGCCAGCAGCCTAGGGGCCCCGGGACAAACCTATGGCTACACCTTC. Its translation: CASSLGAPGQTYGYTF.

The chain joins TRBV9 to TRBJ1-2, with D maybe TRBD1 (6 bases). V lost 2 bases, J lost 0 bases, and 11 bases lay in between. Germline lookup yields CDR1 SGDLS and CDR2 YYNGEE. This CDR3 comprises 15 residues. CDR3 nucleotide sequence: TGTGCCAGCAGCGTTTCAGGGGCCTCTAACTATGGCTACACCTTC. Protein product: CASSVSGASNYGYTF.

The rearrangement links TRBV9 to TRBJ2-5; 10 nucleotides line up with TRBD1. Germline CDR1 and CDR2: SGDLS and YYNGEE. J lost 7 bases, V lost 4 bases, and 7 bases had no gene match. CDR3 length: 14 residues. This CDR3 reads CASSPRDRGSTQYF. DNA of the CDR3: TGTGCCAGCAGCCCCCGGGACAGGGGATCGACCCAGTACTTC.

The rearrangement joins TRBV11-2 to TRBJ1-2; D is ambiguous. V lost 6 bases, J lost 5 bases, and 22 bases lay in between. This CDR3 is 16 amino acids long. CDR1 SGHAT and CDR2 FQNNGV come from the germline V gene. The CDR3 sequence: CASRRLDFSRGYGYTF. The CDR3 DNA reads TGTGCCAGCAGACGCTTGGACTTTTCACGGGGTTATGGCTACACCTTC.

The V gene is TRBV24-1, the J gene TRBJ2-5, with 7 bases fitting TRBD2. Losses at the gene ends were 4 bases for V and 1 base for J; bases not matched to a gene: 5. This CDR3 is built from 15 residues. Germline assignment: CDR1 KGHDR and CDR2 SFDVKD. The CDR3 sequence: CATSDSGTTQETQYF. The CDR3 DNA follows: TGTGCCACCAGTGACTCTGGGACTACCCAAGAGACCCAGTACTTC.